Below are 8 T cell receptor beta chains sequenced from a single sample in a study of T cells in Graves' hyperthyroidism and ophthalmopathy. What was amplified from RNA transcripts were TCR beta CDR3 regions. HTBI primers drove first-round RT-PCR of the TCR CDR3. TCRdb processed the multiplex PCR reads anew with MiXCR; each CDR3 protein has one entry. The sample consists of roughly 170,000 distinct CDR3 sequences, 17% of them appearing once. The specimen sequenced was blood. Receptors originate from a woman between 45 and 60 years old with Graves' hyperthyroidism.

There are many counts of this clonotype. The CDR3 spells CASSSGTGPMNTEAFF. CDR3 in DNA: TGCGCCAGCAGCTCCGGGACAGGCCCCATGAACACTGAAGCTTTCTTT. The chain combines TRBV4-1 with TRBJ1-1; TRBD1 aligns across 8 bases. The ends lost 5 bases at V and 0 bases at J; junction bases unmatched: 8. CDR3 length equals 16 residues. CDR1 MGHRA and CDR2 YSYEKL come from the germline V gene.

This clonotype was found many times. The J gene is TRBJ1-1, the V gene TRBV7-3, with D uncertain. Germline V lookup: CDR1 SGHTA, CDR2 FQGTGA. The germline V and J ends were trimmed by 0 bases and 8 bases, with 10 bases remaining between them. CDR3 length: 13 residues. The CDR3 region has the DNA TGTGCCAGCAGCTTAACGCTCACGGCAGAAGCTTTCTTT. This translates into CASSLTLTAEAFF.

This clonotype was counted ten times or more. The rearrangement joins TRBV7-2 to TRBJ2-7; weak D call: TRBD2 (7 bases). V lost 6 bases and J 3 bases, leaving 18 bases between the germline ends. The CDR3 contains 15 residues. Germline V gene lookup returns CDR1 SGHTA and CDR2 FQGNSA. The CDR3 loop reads CASRKQGGGNYEQYF. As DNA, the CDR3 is TGTGCCAGCAGGAAACAAGGGGGGGGAAACTACGAGCAGTACTTC.

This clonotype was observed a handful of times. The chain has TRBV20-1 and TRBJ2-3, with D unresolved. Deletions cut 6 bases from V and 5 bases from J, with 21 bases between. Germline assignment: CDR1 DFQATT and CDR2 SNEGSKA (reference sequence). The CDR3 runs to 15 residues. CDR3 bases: TGCAGTGCATCCCCAGCGAGTAGCTCAGGAGATACGCAGTATTTT. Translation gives CSASPASSSGDTQYF.

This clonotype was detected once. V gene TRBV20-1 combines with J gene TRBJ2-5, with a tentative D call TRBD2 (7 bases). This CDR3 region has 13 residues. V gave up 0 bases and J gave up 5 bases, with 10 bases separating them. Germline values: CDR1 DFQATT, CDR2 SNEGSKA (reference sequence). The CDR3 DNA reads TGCAGTGCTAGAGATTCGGGGGGCGAGACCCAGTACTTC. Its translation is CSARDSGGETQYF.

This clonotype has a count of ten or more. This chain's CDR3 is CASSLDSSNEKLFF. CDR3 nucleotide sequence: TGCGCCAGCAGCCTTGACAGCAGCAATGAAAAACTGTTTTTT. The chain recombines TRBV5-1 with TRBJ1-4, with D maybe TRBD1 (5 bases). This CDR3 is 14 amino acids long. The germline gives CDR1 SGHRS, CDR2 YFSETQ. Trimming left V 4 bases short and J 5 bases short, with 12 bases between.

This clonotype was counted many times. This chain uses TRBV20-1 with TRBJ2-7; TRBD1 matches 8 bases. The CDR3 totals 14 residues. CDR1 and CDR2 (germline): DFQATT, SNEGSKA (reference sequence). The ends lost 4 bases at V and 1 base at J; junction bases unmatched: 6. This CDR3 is CSAMYGDRSYEQYF. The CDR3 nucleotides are TGCAGTGCTATGTATGGGGACAGGTCCTACGAGCAGTACTTC.

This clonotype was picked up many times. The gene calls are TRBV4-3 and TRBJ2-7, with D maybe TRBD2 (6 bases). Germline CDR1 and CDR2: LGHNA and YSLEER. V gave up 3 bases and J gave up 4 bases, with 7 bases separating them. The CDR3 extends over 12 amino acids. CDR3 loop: CASSQGRYEQYF. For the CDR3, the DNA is TGCGCCAGCAGCCAGGGGAGGTACGAGCAGTACTTC.